The 26 T cell receptor beta chains listed next were all sequenced from one sample in a study of cytomegalovirus exposure and HLA in healthy donors. With 60 Vbeta and 13 Jbeta primers, the PCR was carried out. The table came from immunoSEQ multiplex PCR; TCRdb's copy has only in-frame clones and leaves some out. The sample records 80,000 to 95,000 clones, roughly two thirds being singletons. Material for sequencing was PBMCs. The receptors here all came from a woman in her fifties or sixties in good health and CMV-seropositive.

The rearrangement links TRBV7-9 to TRBJ1-2, with TRBD1 matching 7 bases. Unmatched junction bases numbered 2, after V lost 3 bases and J lost 4 bases. The germline CDR1 and CDR2 sequences are SEHNR and FQNEAQ (reference sequence). The CDR3 length is 13 residues. The CDR3 DNA reads TGTGCCAGCAGCTTGGGGACAGCCTATGGCTACACCTTC. Amino acids: CASSLGTAYGYTF.

The chain uses TRBV18 and TRBJ1-1, with 10 bases matching TRBD1. V was pared by 1 base and J by 0 bases, with 8 bases of the junction left unmatched. The CDR3 loop spans 18 amino acids. The germline V gene encodes CDR1 KGHSH and CDR2 LQKENI. The CDR3 coding sequence is TGTGCCAGCTCACCACTGACAGGGGGCAAAGGACTGAACACTGAAGCTTTCTTT. This sequence encodes CASSPLTGGKGLNTEAFF.

This clone was seen more than once but under ten times. V and J are TRBV2 and TRBJ2-7, with no clear D. CDR1 is SNHLY, CDR2 FYNNEI, per germline. V gave up 7 bases and J gave up 2 bases, with 9 bases separating them. This CDR3 comprises 12 residues. The CDR3 DNA reads TGTGCCAGCAAAGACACCCCCTACGAGCAGTACTTC. Its translation is CASKDTPYEQYF.

This clone showed up just a few times. This chain joins TRBV7-2 and TRBJ2-1, with D hard to call. This CDR3 has 13 residues. Trimming left V 2 bases short and J 5 bases short, with 7 bases between. CDR1 and CDR2 from the germline V gene are SGHTA and FQGNSA. CDR3 bases: TGTGCCAGCAGCTTACCCCCAAACAATGAGCAGTTCTTC. Protein product: CASSLPPNNEQFF.

The genes are TRBV2 and TRBJ1-2, with 8 bases matching TRBD1. The CDR3 contains 15 residues. Germline CDR1 SNHLY, CDR2 FYNNEI. With 4 bases clipped from V and 5 bases from J, the junction kept 9 bases outside the gene matches. DNA of the CDR3: TGTGCCAGCAGTGGCCTAACGACAGGGGTGTATGGCTACACCTTC. Its translation: CASSGLTTGVYGYTF.

V and J are TRBV28 and TRBJ1-1, with 8 bases identical to TRBD1. The germline CDR1 and CDR2 sequences are MDHEN and SYDVKM. CDR3 length equals 16 residues. Trimming at V came to 5 bases and at J to 2 bases, leaving 10 bases not matched to a gene. This CDR3 reads CASSPQTGAGNTEAFF. The DNA for the CDR3 is TGTGCCAGCAGTCCCCAGACAGGGGCAGGTAACACTGAAGCTTTCTTT.

The chain combines TRBV14 with TRBJ1-2; D perhaps matches TRBD1 (5 bases). Trimming left V 4 bases short and J 3 bases short, with 12 bases between. The germline V gene has CDR1 SGHDN and CDR2 FVKESK. This CDR3 comprises 14 residues. CDR3 region: CASSPTDKYYGYTF. The CDR3, as DNA: TGTGCCAGCAGCCCGACAGATAAATACTATGGCTACACCTTC.

J is TRBJ1-2 and V is TRBV2; D gene ambiguous. Germline CDR1 is SNHLY and CDR2 is FYNNEI. The CDR3 is made up of 13 amino acids. The ends were cut back, 10 bases at V and 3 bases at J, with 15 bases in the middle. This CDR3 reads CATETRMDYGYTF. The DNA for the CDR3 is TGTGCCACCGAGACACGGATGGACTATGGCTACACCTTC.

The table lists this clone with a few counts. J is TRBJ2-1 and V is TRBV21-1; the listed D gene, TRBD2, was not tested against the DNA. TRBV21-1 constitutes a pseudogene. The CDR3 contains 13 residues. The CDR3 sequence is CARPPGLGNEQFF. Here the CDR3 DNA reads TGTGCCAGGCCCCCCGGACTAGGCAATGAGCAGTTCTTC.

The rearrangement links TRBV7-9 to TRBJ2-7; 9 nucleotides agree with TRBD1. This CDR3 is built from 14 residues. The V gene's germline CDR1 is SEHNR and CDR2 FQNEAQ (reference sequence). With V trimmed by 6 bases and J by 5 bases, 8 bases remained unmatched. The CDR3 is CASRPRDRAHEQYF. In DNA form, the CDR3 reads TGTGCCAGCAGGCCACGGGACAGGGCCCACGAGCAGTACTTC. Complete variable domain (other parts from reference TRBV7-9 and TRBJ2-7): DTGVSQNPRHKITKRGQNVTFRCDPISEHNRLYWYRQTLGQGPEFLTYFQNEAQLEKSRLLSDRFSAERPKGSFSTLEIQRTEQGDSAMYLCASRPRDRAHEQYFGPGTRLTVT.

The chain carries TRBV30 and TRBJ2-5; the match to TRBD2 covers 11 bases. V gave up 3 bases and J gave up 5 bases; unmatched junction bases: 5. The germline V gene encodes CDR1 GTSNPN and CDR2 SVGIG (reference sequence). The CDR3 covers 14 residues. This CDR3 is CAWSPGLAGETQYF. The CDR3 DNA sequence: TGTGCCTGGAGCCCTGGACTAGCGGGCGAGACCCAGTACTTC.

The gene calls are TRBV6-1 and TRBJ1-2; D is possibly TRBD1 (6 bases). The V end was cut by 6 bases, the J end by 4 bases, with 18 bases between. CDR1 is MNHNS, CDR2 SASEGT, per germline. The CDR3 loop spans 15 amino acids. CDR3 DNA: TGTGCCAGCAGGGGAGGGGGAAGGGTAATCTATGGCTACACCTTC. This encodes CASRGGGRVIYGYTF.

The rearrangement uses TRBV9 and TRBJ1-1; D is ambiguous. Trimming stripped 9 bases from V and 4 bases from J, with 25 bases between. CDR1 and CDR2 (germline): SGDLS, YYNGEE. This CDR3 region has 16 residues. CDR3 nucleotides: TGTGCCACCACCCCTTGGGAGGGAATAAGACCCACTGAAGCTTTCTTT. Its protein is CATTPWEGIRPTEAFF.

This clone has just a few counts. The V and J genes are TRBV19 and TRBJ2-1; 13 bases agree with TRBD2. The CDR3 consists of 18 residues. J was trimmed by 3 bases and V by 7 bases; bases with no gene match: 12. Germline V CDR1 and CDR2: LNHDA, SQIVND (reference sequence). The CDR3 region has the DNA TGTGCCAGTACTCACAGGACTAGCGGGAGCTTTTTCTACAATGAGCAGTTCTTC. This sequence encodes CASTHRTSGSFFYNEQFF.

This clone turned up a few times. The chain combines TRBV27 with TRBJ1-5; 8 bases map to TRBD1. The CDR3 spans 14 residues. After removal of 8 bases from V and 6 bases from J, the junction contained 9 bases not matched to a gene. The germline gives CDR1 MNHEY, CDR2 SMNVEV (reference sequence). CDR3 coding DNA: TGTGCCAGCCAGGGCAGGGGGCTTGGTCAGCCCCAGCATTTT. It translates to CASQGRGLGQPQHF.

The DNA for the CDR3 is TGTGCCAGCAGGGGGAGGCTGAACACTGAAGCTTTCTTT. Residues: CASRGRLNTEAFF. The chain has TRBV25-1 and TRBJ1-1; unclear D gene. Germline V gene sequence: CDR1 MGHDK, CDR2 SYGVNS. The length of the CDR3 is 13 residues. Trimming took off 6 bases at V and 0 bases at J, with 8 bases between the two ends.

As to this clone: One end of the junction is discordant with germline, which a read error may explain. Distinct nucleotide sequences in the sample also encode this CDR3. This chain uses TRBV5-1 with TRBJ1-1; TRBD1 aligns across 8 bases. Per germline, CDR1 SGHRS and CDR2 YFSETQ. This CDR3 has 14 amino acids. The CDR3 nucleotides are TGCGCCAGCAGCTTGGTGGCAGGGGGCACTGAGGCTTTCTTT. The encoded protein is CASSLVAGGTEAFF.

The J gene is TRBJ1-1, the V gene TRBV28; D is unresolved. The CDR3 spans 11 residues. Per germline, CDR1 MDHEN and CDR2 SYDVKM. V lost 8 bases and J lost 3, with 7 bases in between. CDR3 in amino acids: CASRGDTEAFF. As DNA, the CDR3 is TGTGCCAGCCGGGGTGACACTGAAGCTTTCTTT.

The chain joins TRBV11-3 to TRBJ2-1, with a tentative D call TRBD2 (6 bases). The CDR3 sequence is 14 residues long. CDR1 SGHNT and CDR2 YENEEA come from the germline V gene. Trimming removed 3 bases from V and 7 bases from J, with 13 bases in between. The CDR3: CASSLGGTRNEQFF. The DNA for the CDR3 is TGTGCCAGCAGCTTGGGCGGGACGAGGAATGAGCAGTTCTTC.

Only a few counts were recorded for this clone. The V call is TRBV5-1, the J call TRBJ2-1; 8 positions agree with TRBD1. Germline lookup yields CDR1 SGHRS and CDR2 YFSETQ. This CDR3 is 14 amino acids long. J gave up 4 bases and V 3 bases, and 3 bases lay outside the gene matches. This CDR3 is CASSSGTGYNEQFF. As DNA, the CDR3 is TGCGCCAGCAGCTCCGGGACAGGATACAATGAGCAGTTCTTC.

The chain has TRBV5-8 and TRBJ1-2, with 7 positions matching TRBD1. J lost 5 bases, V lost 4 bases, and 8 bases had no gene match. Germline CDR1 reads SGHTS; CDR2 reads YDEGEE. The CDR3 runs to 14 residues. CDR3 sequence reads: CASSPWDSRYGYTF. CDR3 sequence (DNA): TGTGCCAGCAGCCCTTGGGACAGTAGATATGGCTACACCTTC.

The V gene is TRBV14, the J gene TRBJ2-6; tentatively, D is TRBD1 (6 bases). This CDR3 spans 16 amino acids. Germline V CDR1 and CDR2: SGHDN, FVKESK. V dropped 3 bases and J dropped 0 bases, with 9 bases sitting between them. CDR3 in DNA: TGTGCCAGCAGCCAGGACAGTTCCTCTGGGGCCAACGTCCTGACTTTC. This translates into CASSQDSSSGANVLTF.

This clone occurred a few times. The V gene is TRBV10-3, the J gene TRBJ1-1, with TRBD1 identical over 8 bases. The CDR3 is 13 residues long. Germline-derived CDR1 and CDR2 are ENHRY and SYGVKD. V was pared by 6 bases and J by 1 base, with 1 base of the junction left unmatched. The CDR3 loop is CAIRGTGNTEAFF. The CDR3 bases are TGTGCCATCAGGGGGACAGGGAACACTGAAGCTTTCTTT.

This clone was seen only a few times. The rearrangement links TRBV6-1 to TRBJ1-5; D gene uncertain. This CDR3 has 15 residues. The V and J ends lost 4 bases and 0 bases respectively, with 10 bases between them. CDR1 MNHNS and CDR2 SASEGT come from the germline V gene. This CDR3 reads CASSVVENSNQPQHF. The CDR3 nucleotides are TGTGCCAGCAGTGTTGTGGAGAATAGCAATCAGCCCCAGCATTTT.

This rearrangement joins TRBV15 to TRBJ2-1; 15 bases map to TRBD2. The trim removed 0 bases at V and 4 bases at J, leaving 7 bases unmatched. The V gene's germline CDR1 is LNHNV and CDR2 YYDKDF (reference sequence). The CDR3 is made up of 19 amino acids. The CDR3, as DNA: TGTGCCACCAGCAGAGATGGCTGGGGACTAGCGGGAGGATACAATGAGCAGTTCTTC. Translating gives CATSRDGWGLAGGYNEQFF.

The rearrangement links TRBV28 to TRBJ1-6; D gene uncertain. The V and J ends lost 1 base and 0 bases respectively, with 4 bases between them. Germline CDR1 is MDHEN and CDR2 is SYDVKM. This CDR3 is 15 amino acids long. CDR3 protein: CASSLYGSYNSPLHF. The CDR3 DNA reads TGTGCCAGCAGTTTATACGGCTCCTATAATTCACCCCTCCACTTT.